A selection of T cell receptor beta chains follows, all from one sample in a study of shared clonotypes between healthy human individuals. Only in-frame clones appear in the TCRdb table, and some are missing; sequencing was by immunoSEQ multiplex PCR. Among about 2.2 million clones listed, about 93% were seen once. Sample: naive CD8+ T cells from PBMCs. These receptors all stem from a man aged 18 to 35 in good health. Some clones in this sample may be carry-over from other donors' samples. CDR3s include the opening cysteine and the closing phenylalanine or tryptophan. A D gene is named only where the DNA matches it firmly.

d_call: TRBD2
v_call: TRBV9
cdr3_aa: CASSHNFRLAGEGTDTQYF

d_call: NA
v_call: TRBV21-1
cdr3_aa: CASSKVPANTEAFF

d_call: NA
v_call: TRBV16
cdr3_aa: CASSQSVGALTPHGYTF

d_call: NA
v_call: TRBV29-1
cdr3_aa: CSVPPGANTDTQYF

d_call: NA
v_call: TRBV11-2
cdr3_aa: CASSLGVRPLEQFF

d_call: TRBD1
v_call: TRBV29-1
cdr3_aa: CSVPSWDRGYNEQFF

d_call: NA
v_call: TRBV4-1
cdr3_aa: CASSQSPSDSFGNTIYF

d_call: NA
v_call: TRBV27
cdr3_aa: CATQSWDYEQYF

d_call: TRBD2
v_call: TRBV29-1
cdr3_aa: CSAPRGVNEQFF

d_call: NA
v_call: TRBV7-9
cdr3_aa: CASSLVGETYEQYF

d_call: TRBD1
v_call: TRBV10-3
cdr3_aa: CAISASGTGTYYGYTF

d_call: TRBD1
v_call: TRBV9
cdr3_aa: CASSDRDSQETQYF

d_call: NA
v_call: TRBV7-3
cdr3_aa: CASSLQGTNEKLFF

d_call: NA
v_call: TRBV7-9
cdr3_aa: CASSLSYEQYF

d_call: NA
v_call: TRBV9
cdr3_aa: CASSQGPGWNTEAFF

d_call: NA
v_call: TRBV30
cdr3_aa: CAWSLGSGEQYF

d_call: NA
v_call: TRBV27
cdr3_aa: CASSLHGRMDEQYF

d_call: TRBD2
v_call: TRBV10-3
cdr3_aa: CAIGVTSAPYEQYF

d_call: TRBD1
v_call: TRBV7-9
cdr3_aa: CASSEQGAVGYGYTF

d_call: NA
v_call: TRBV4-2
cdr3_aa: CASSHQGKDYVDEQFF

d_call: TRBD2
v_call: TRBV29-1
cdr3_aa: CSVEVASGSTYEQYF

d_call: TRBD1
v_call: TRBV28
cdr3_aa: CASIGTGAYEQYF

d_call: TRBD2
v_call: TRBV4-1
cdr3_aa: CATRGLAGGRYEQYF

d_call: NA
v_call: TRBV6-1
cdr3_aa: CASSEGGMSSYNEQFF

d_call: TRBD1
v_call: TRBV11-2
cdr3_aa: CASRDVGTGFYEQYF

d_call: NA
v_call: TRBV27
cdr3_aa: CASRADPEGATDTQYF